These 26 T cell receptor beta chains originate from one sample sequenced in a study of blood T cell repertoires in COVID-19. Some clones are missing from TCRdb's copy, which holds only in-frame ones; the method was immunoSEQ multiplex PCR. Here the sample spans about 80,000 clones, about 72% being singletons. The sample comprised peripheral blood. Receptors originate from a man in his 70s with active or convalescent COVID-19.

The chain joins TRBV4-1 to TRBJ1-5; D is unclear. The CDR3 totals 15 residues. Per the germline V gene, CDR1 is MGHRA and CDR2 is YSYEKL. V lost 0 bases to trimming and J lost 4 bases, with 10 bases between them. The CDR3 region is CASSQDYLTNQPQHF. Written as DNA, the CDR3 is TGCGCCAGCAGCCAAGATTATTTGACTAATCAGCCCCAGCATTTT.

This chain uses TRBV15 with TRBJ2-7, with unresolved D. The CDR3 is 13 residues long. CDR1 and CDR2 from the germline V gene are LNHNV and YYDKDF (reference sequence). Trimming cost V 0 bases and J 1 base, with 4 bases left between them. This chain's CDR3 is CATSRDVSYEQYF. The CDR3 nucleotides read TGTGCCACCAGCAGAGACGTATCCTACGAGCAGTACTTC.

This chain connects TRBV15 to TRBJ1-3; D is unclear. CDR3 length: 15 residues. V dropped 3 bases and J dropped 0 bases, with 9 bases sitting between them. Germline assignment: CDR1 LNHNV and CDR2 YYDKDF (reference sequence). The DNA of the CDR3 is TGTGCCACCAGCAGTGGACTTGACTCTGGAAACACCATATATTTT. This codes for CATSSGLDSGNTIYF.

V is TRBV12-3 or TRBV12-4 and J is TRBJ2-7; D might be TRBD2 (6 bases). Deletions cut 4 bases from V and 5 bases from J, with 9 bases between. The CDR3 is 12 residues long. CDR3 loop: CASSWAGHEQYF. The CDR3 DNA reads as TGTGCCAGCAGTTGGGCGGGACACGAGCAGTACTTC.

CDR3 protein: CASSNAAKTQYF. CDR3 nucleotide sequence: TGTGCCAGCAGCAACGCGGCCAAGACCCAGTACTTC. The rearrangement links TRBV28 to TRBJ2-5; D gene unclear. This CDR3 contains 12 residues. Germline V gene lookup returns CDR1 MDHEN and CDR2 SYDVKM. V lost 6 bases and J lost 6, with 11 bases in between.

This chain connects TRBV10-1 to TRBJ1-1, with D possibly matching TRBD1 (6 bases). CDR3 length equals 13 residues. The V gene lost 5 bases and the J gene lost 4 bases, with 11 bases spanning the gap. The germline V gene has CDR1 WNHNN and CDR2 SYGVQD (reference sequence). The DNA of the CDR3 is TGCGCCAGCAGTAAACAGGGCGGCACTGAAGCTTTCTTT. The encoded protein is CASSKQGGTEAFF.

This chain links TRBV6-4 with TRBJ1-5; D unclear. CDR1 is MRHNA, CDR2 SNTAGT, per germline. V dropped 2 bases and J dropped 2 bases, with 4 bases sitting between them. The CDR3 covers 13 residues. Here the CDR3 DNA reads TGTGCCAGCAGTGACCTTGGCAATCAGCCCCAGCATTTT. It specifies CASSDLGNQPQHF.

V is TRBV24-1 and J is TRBJ2-3, with 7 positions matching TRBD1. CDR3 length: 15 residues. Germline V gives CDR1 KGHDR, CDR2 SFDVKD. Trimming at V came to 0 bases and at J to 6 bases, leaving 5 bases not matched to a gene. CDR3 coding DNA: TGTGCCACCAGTGATTTGGGAAGGGGGCATGATACGCAGTATTTT. The encoded protein is CATSDLGRGHDTQYF.

CDR3 loop: CASSTRTGTDTQYF. The CDR3 DNA sequence: TGTGCCAGCAGCACAAGGACTGGCACAGATACGCAGTATTTT. V and J are TRBV7-9 and TRBJ2-3; weak D call: TRBD2 (5 bases). CDR1 SEHNR and CDR2 FQNEAQ come from the germline V gene (reference sequence). Trimming pared 5 bases from V and 1 base from J, leaving 10 bases between. The CDR3 contains 14 residues. Based on the CDR3 plus reference TRBV7-9 and TRBJ2-3, the full variable domain is DTGVSQNPRHKITKRGQNVTFRCDPISEHNRLYWYRQTLGQGPEFLTYFQNEAQLEKSRLLSDRFSAERPKGSFSTLEIQRTEQGDSAMYLCASSTRTGTDTQYFGPGTRLTVL.

The chain combines TRBV10-3 with TRBJ2-3; 10 nucleotides line up with TRBD1. This CDR3 is built from 15 residues. After removal of 2 bases from V and 4 bases from J, the junction contained 3 bases not matched to a gene. Germline assignment: CDR1 ENHRY and CDR2 SYGVKD. CDR3 DNA sequence: TGTGCCATCAGTGAGACAGGGACAGGGGCAGATACGCAGTATTTT. Translation: CAISETGTGADTQYF.

The V call is TRBV29-1, the J call TRBJ2-7; tentatively, D is TRBD2 (6 bases). V lost 6 bases, J lost 7 bases, and 19 bases lay in between. The CDR3 spans 13 residues. Germline V lookup: CDR1 SQVTM, CDR2 ANQGSEA. CDR3 in amino acids: CSVGDVGGREQYF. The CDR3 nucleotides are TGCAGCGTGGGAGACGTGGGAGGAAGGGAGCAGTACTTC.

The chain is built from TRBV18 and TRBJ1-4, with 8 bases fitting TRBD1. The junction had 7 bases not matched to a gene; V was cut back by 3 bases and J by 7 bases. The CDR3 is made up of 15 amino acids. Per germline, CDR1 KGHSH and CDR2 LQKENI. The CDR3 spells CASSPSRDRFEKLFF. DNA of the CDR3: TGTGCCAGCTCACCCTCACGGGACAGGTTTGAAAAACTGTTTTTT.

V gene TRBV28 combines with J gene TRBJ1-2, with D perhaps TRBD1 (5 bases). From germline, CDR1 is MDHEN and CDR2 SYDVKM. CDR3 size: 10 residues. Trimming removed 8 bases from V and 8 bases from J, with 9 bases in between. DNA for the CDR3: TGTGCCAGCCTGGAGGGGGGCTACACCTTC. It translates to CASLEGGYTF.

This chain links TRBV5-1 with TRBJ2-1; no clear D gene. The CDR3 contains 14 residues. CDR1 and CDR2 (germline): SGHRS, YFSETQ. The V end was cut by 0 bases, the J end by 6 bases, with 10 bases between. The CDR3 coding sequence is TGCGCCAGCAGCTTGGAGGCTAGGTTCAATGAGCAGTTCTTC. Its translation is CASSLEARFNEQFF.

This clone was detected a few times. The chain combines TRBV10-1 with TRBJ1-5; no definite D call. The CDR3 is 10 residues long. The germline gives CDR1 WNHNN, CDR2 SYGVQD (reference sequence). V lost 8 bases and J lost 5, with 4 bases in between. This CDR3 is CASLYQPQHF. The CDR3 DNA follows: TGCGCCAGCCTTTATCAGCCCCAGCATTTT.

The rearrangement joins TRBV2 to TRBJ2-2; D perhaps matches TRBD2 (6 bases). This CDR3 has 15 amino acids. Germline values: CDR1 SNHLY, CDR2 FYNNEI. The V end was cut by 3 bases, the J end by 6 bases, with 14 bases between. This CDR3 reads CASSDPGGRAGELFF. CDR3 coding DNA: TGTGCCAGCAGTGACCCCGGGGGACGGGCCGGGGAGCTGTTTTTT.

The rearrangement joins TRBV30 to TRBJ1-6; a weak D match, TRBD1 (5 bases). Per germline, CDR1 GTSNPN and CDR2 SVGIG (reference sequence). The V gene lost 8 bases and the J gene lost 8 bases, with 13 bases spanning the gap. The CDR3 consists of 12 residues. The CDR3 loop is CARGTPDSPLHF. The CDR3 DNA sequence: TGTGCCCGGGGGACTCCGGATTCACCCCTCCACTTT. Complete variable domain (other parts from reference TRBV30 and TRBJ1-6): SQTIHQWPATLVQPVGSPLSLECTVEGTSNPNLYWYRQAAGRGLQLLFYSVGIGQISSEVPQNLSASRPQDRQFILSSKKLLLSDSGFYLCARGTPDSPLHFGNGTRLTVT.

The chain joins TRBV10-2 to TRBJ2-7; D may be TRBD1 (6 bases). V lost 0 bases to trimming and J lost 7 bases, with 13 bases between them. Germline CDR1 and CDR2: WSHSY and SAAADI. The CDR3 extends over 14 amino acids. The CDR3 region is CASSESAGVGEQYF. In DNA, the CDR3 is TGCGCCAGCAGTGAGTCAGCAGGGGTGGGTGAGCAGTACTTC.

V gene TRBV28 combines with J gene TRBJ2-1; 8 bases align to TRBD2. The germline CDR1 and CDR2 sequences are MDHEN and SYDVKM. V shed 5 bases and J 7 bases; nucleotides not matched to a gene: 10. The CDR3 extends over 15 amino acids. The CDR3 spells CASSVAGQKRNEQFF. Written as DNA, the CDR3 is TGTGCCAGCAGTGTAGCGGGGCAGAAAAGGAATGAGCAGTTCTTC. The entire variable domain, with the rest obtained from reference TRBV28 and TRBJ2-1, is as follows: DVKVTQSSRYLVKRTGEKVFLECVQDMDHENMFWYRQDPGLGLRLIYFSYDVKMKEKGDIPEGYSVSREKKERFSLILESASTNQTSMYLCASSVAGQKRNEQFFGPGTRLTVL.

The chain joins TRBV24-1 to TRBJ2-3, with 8 positions matching TRBD1. Unmatched junction bases numbered 5, after V lost 4 bases and J lost 0 bases. CDR3 length: 16 amino acids. Per the germline V gene, CDR1 is KGHDR and CDR2 is SFDVKD. CDR3 nucleotide sequence: TGTGCCACCAGTGAATTCCGACAGGGGAGCACAGATACGCAGTATTTT. It is translated as CATSEFRQGSTDTQYF.

Regarding this clone: Sequence at one end of the junction differs from germline and may be a read error. The gene calls are TRBV7-7 and TRBJ2-1; the D gene is possibly TRBD1 (6 bases). The CDR3 is 15 residues long. Germline CDR1 is SSHAT and CDR2 is FNYEAQ (reference sequence). The CDR3 spells CASIQRGGPKNEQFF. CDR3 coding DNA: TGTGCTAGCATCCAAAGAGGGGGTCCTAAGAATGAGCAGTTCTTC.

This clone was picked up a small number of times. The chain is built from TRBV28 and TRBJ2-3; 8 positions match TRBD1. Per the germline V gene, CDR1 is MDHEN and CDR2 is SYDVKM. The CDR3 is 15 amino acids. Germline trimming cut 5 bases from V and 4 bases from J; bases unmatched to any gene: 8. The CDR3 bases are TGTGCCAGCAGTCTCGACAGGGGAAAATCAGATACGCAGTATTTT. It encodes CASSLDRGKSDTQYF.

This chain connects TRBV5-1 to TRBJ2-1; 12 nucleotides agree with TRBD2. This CDR3 has 15 residues. With 4 bases clipped from V and 3 bases from J, the junction kept 2 bases outside the gene matches. The germline V gene has CDR1 SGHRS and CDR2 YFSETQ. The CDR3 DNA reads as TGCGCCAGCAGCACGACTAGCGGGAGCTACAATGAGCAGTTCTTC. As protein: CASSTTSGSYNEQFF. The whole variable domain, remainder taken from reference TRBV5-1 and TRBJ2-1, is KAGVTQTPRYLIKTRGQQVTLSCSPISGHRSVSWYQQTPGQGLQFLFEYFSETQRNKGNFPGRFSGRQFSNSRSEMNVSTLELGDSALYLCASSTTSGSYNEQFFGPGTRLTVL.

The chain combines TRBV7-8 with TRBJ2-3; maybe TRBD2 (6 bases). Per the germline V gene, CDR1 is SGHVS and CDR2 is FQNEAQ. This CDR3 has 12 amino acids. The V and J ends lost 4 bases and 5 bases respectively, with 7 bases between them. The CDR3, as DNA: TGTGCCAGCAGCTGGAGGGGAGATACGCAGTATTTT. Protein sequence: CASSWRGDTQYF.

The chain is built from TRBV13 and TRBJ1-6; a possible D gene is TRBD1 (5 bases). CDR3 length equals 13 residues. V was trimmed by 5 bases and J by 7 bases, leaving 9 bases between them. CDR1 and CDR2 from the germline V gene are PRHDT and FYEKMQ (reference sequence). The CDR3 sequence: CASSKGANSPLHF. The DNA for the CDR3 is TGTGCCAGCAGCAAAGGGGCCAATTCACCCCTCCACTTT.

The chain combines TRBV14 with TRBJ2-7, with 9 bases identical to TRBD1. Germline V CDR1 and CDR2: SGHDN, FVKESK. This CDR3 region has 16 residues. The J segment lost 6 bases and the V segment lost 2 bases, leaving 11 bases of the junction unmatched. The DNA for the CDR3 is TGTGCCAGCAGCCAATCCCGGGGGACAGGGCCTCTCGAGCAGTACTTC. Translated: CASSQSRGTGPLEQYF.